What follows is one T cell receptor (beta chain) and its context. This record comes from a study of shared clonotypes between healthy human individuals. Background on the study: Per donor, CD8 memory used one plate, CD8 naive used two, CD4 memory used three and CD4 naive used three.

From CD4+ cells came CD45RA+ naive and CD45RA-negative memory subsets. The table came from immunoSEQ multiplex PCR; TCRdb's copy has only in-frame clones and leaves some out. Seen here are 2 million to 2.5 million clones, 85% to 95% observed once, and the top ten hold more than 0.1%. This clonotype was obtained from a man aged 18 to 30 in good health. Input material: naive CD4+ T cells sorted from blood. Stated subset: CD45RA+ positively selected.

CDR3 coding DNA: TGTGCCAGCAGCAGGTTAAGGTCGGGGCACGAGCAGTACTTC. Translated: CASSRLRSGHEQYF. The gene calls are TRBV7-9 and TRBJ2-7; D could derive from TRBD1 or TRBD2 (5 bases each). CDR1 SEHNR and CDR2 FQNEAQ come from the germline V gene (reference sequence). The CDR3 covers 14 residues. The V end lost 5 bases, the J end lost 5 bases, and 16 bases lay between the germline ends.